These 10 T cell receptor beta chains were sequenced from one sample in a study of blood T cell repertoires in COVID-19. Sequenced by immunoSEQ multiplex PCR; TCRdb stores in-frame clones only, minus some. This sample has 100,000 or so clones; around 85% occur once, and the top ten carry around 2%. The specimen was peripheral blood. The receptors were gathered from a woman in her 70s with active or convalescent COVID-19.

This clone was recorded once. The chain recombines TRBV5-4 with TRBJ2-1; possibly TRBD2 for D (6 bases). Trimming took off 0 bases at V and 5 bases at J, with 12 bases between the two ends. Germline CDR1 reads SGHNT; CDR2 reads YYREEE (reference sequence). CDR3 length equals 15 residues. In nucleotides, the CDR3 is TGTGCCAGCAGCTTGGGGGGCGGGATGGACAATGAGCAGTTCTTC. Protein sequence: CASSLGGGMDNEQFF.

The rearrangement joins TRBV28 to TRBJ1-1, with TRBD1 as a possible D gene (5 bases). This CDR3 comprises 13 residues. Germline V gene data show CDR1 as MDHEN and CDR2 as SYDVKM. Trimming stripped 6 bases from V and 3 bases from J, with 11 bases between. The CDR3 region has the DNA TGTGCCAGCAGCTGGACACTGGACACTGAAGCTTTCTTT. Encoded protein: CASSWTLDTEAFF.

The V call is TRBV23-1, the J call TRBJ2-3; maybe TRBD2 (5 bases). TRBV23-1 qualifies as an ORF whose function is uncertain. This CDR3 has 16 residues. Trimming took off 0 bases at V and 1 base at J, with 11 bases between the two ends. The CDR3 region has the DNA TGCGCCAGCAGTCAATCGAGGGTTCGCGGCACAGATACGCAGTATTTT. It is translated as CASSQSRVRGTDTQYF.

The chain has TRBV7-2 and TRBJ2-7; 8 nucleotides align to TRBD1. The CDR3 has 14 residues. V shed 5 bases and J 6 bases; nucleotides not matched to a gene: 9. From germline, CDR1 is SGHTA and CDR2 FQGNSA. The CDR3 loop is CASSGQGRGLEQYF. The CDR3 nucleotides are TGTGCCAGCAGCGGACAGGGTAGGGGTCTCGAGCAGTACTTC.

This chain uses TRBV6-1 with TRBJ2-7; 10 bases map to TRBD1. Trimming at V came to 2 bases and at J to 2 bases, leaving 3 bases not matched to a gene. Germline CDR1 reads MNHNS; CDR2 reads SASEGT. CDR3 length: 15 residues. Written as DNA, the CDR3 is TGTGCCAGCAGTGAAACCGGACAGGGGGCCTACGAGCAGTACTTC. Translated, it gives CASSETGQGAYEQYF.

The CDR3 region has the DNA TGTGCCAGCAGCCGCCCTATAGGGGCGGGCACAGATACGCAGTATTTT. Amino acids: CASSRPIGAGTDTQYF. The chain joins TRBV3-1 (or the pseudogene TRBV3-2) to TRBJ2-3; tentative D call: TRBD1 (5 bases). The germline V and J ends were trimmed by 4 bases and 1 base, with 15 bases remaining between them. Per germline, CDR1 LGHDT and CDR2 YNNKEL (reference sequence). The CDR3 loop spans 16 amino acids.

The chain has TRBV5-6 and TRBJ2-1; D uncertain. This CDR3 has 14 residues. Per the germline V gene, CDR1 is SGHDT and CDR2 is YYEEEE. Trimming shortened V by 4 bases and J by 5 bases, and 13 bases separated the two germline ends. The CDR3 spells CASSRWSKNNEQFF. In nucleotides, the CDR3 is TGTGCCAGCAGCCGTTGGAGCAAGAACAATGAGCAGTTCTTC.

This chain links TRBV18 with TRBJ2-3, with TRBD1 identical over 7 bases. The V and J ends lost 3 bases and 0 bases, in that order; junction bases with no gene match: 3. Germline V gives CDR1 KGHSH, CDR2 LQKENI. This CDR3 has 15 residues. The CDR3, as DNA: TGTGCCAGCTCACCGGGACAGCTTAGCACAGATACGCAGTATTTT. It encodes CASSPGQLSTDTQYF.

The genes are TRBV7-3 and TRBJ2-5; 12 positions match TRBD2. The CDR3 is made up of 16 amino acids. The trim removed 4 bases at V and 1 base at J, leaving 4 bases unmatched. Germline V gives CDR1 SGHTA, CDR2 FQGTGA. CDR3 sequence (DNA): TGTGCCAGCAGCTCAGGACTAGCGGGGTTCCAAGAGACCCAGTACTTC. Translating it yields CASSSGLAGFQETQYF.

V and J are TRBV7-8 and TRBJ2-7; 8 bases map to TRBD1. J gave up 4 bases and V 5 bases, and 10 bases lay outside the gene matches. The germline gives CDR1 SGHVS, CDR2 FQNEAQ. The CDR3 runs 15 residues. CDR3 coding DNA: TGTGCCAGCAGCCGAGACAGGGGACCACCTTACGAGCAGTACTTC. Amino acid sequence: CASSRDRGPPYEQYF.